One and the same sample provided the 20 T cell receptor beta chains below, sequenced in a study of T cells in Graves' hyperthyroidism and ophthalmopathy. Template material for amplifying TCR beta CDR3 regions consisted of RNA transcripts. TCR CDR3 underwent first-round RT-PCR with the HTBI primer set. MiXCR, run by TCRdb on the multiplex PCR reads, gives a single entry per CDR3 protein. Of under 400,000 distinct CDR3 sequences in the sample, less than 15% are singletons; the top ten hold 9.2%. Sequenced: blood. These receptors all come from a woman aged 18 to 35 with Graves' hyperthyroidism.

The rearrangement links TRBV12-3 or TRBV12-4 to TRBJ1-3; no clear D. The CDR3 has 15 residues. Trimming cost V 4 bases and J 0 bases, with 10 bases left between them. DNA for the CDR3: TGTGCCAGCAGTTCTAGATACTTCTCTGGAAACACCATATATTTT. Protein product: CASSSRYFSGNTIYF.

This clonotype was detected a few times. The J gene is TRBJ1-6, the V gene TRBV20-1; tentatively, D is TRBD1 (5 bases). The germline V gene encodes CDR1 DFQATT and CDR2 SNEGSKA (reference sequence). The CDR3 has 14 residues. With 2 bases removed from V and 7 bases from J, the gap between germline ends came to 12 bases. The CDR3 DNA is TGCAGTGCTAGATCGTGGGGGAACAATTCACCCCTCCACTTT. Amino acid sequence: CSARSWGNNSPLHF.

This chain connects TRBV7-9 to TRBJ1-2; no reliable D call. V was shortened by 0 bases and J by 4 bases, with 12 bases between the two germline ends. Per the germline V gene, CDR1 is SEHNR and CDR2 is FQNEAQ (reference sequence). This CDR3 comprises 15 residues. The CDR3 here is CASSLAPGGGYGYTF. The CDR3 bases are TGTGCCAGCAGCTTAGCTCCGGGTGGTGGCTATGGCTACACCTTC.

The sample holds many counts of this clonotype. The chain links TRBV6-5 to TRBJ1-2; possible D gene TRBD1, 6 bases. V dropped 0 bases and J dropped 2 bases, with 16 bases sitting between them. Germline V gene data show CDR1 as MNHEY and CDR2 as SVGAGI. The CDR3 sequence is 17 residues long. The CDR3 sequence is CASSYSTGRGWNYGYTF. Written as DNA, the CDR3 is TGTGCCAGCAGTTACTCGACGGGTAGGGGGTGGAACTATGGCTACACCTTC.

J is TRBJ2-6 and V is TRBV20-1; 8 positions match TRBD1. The V gene end was trimmed by 0 bases and the J gene end by 0 bases; junction bases not matched to a gene: 10. Per the germline V gene, CDR1 is DFQATT and CDR2 is SNEGSKA (reference sequence). The CDR3 consists of 19 residues. The CDR3 sequence: CSARDPRDRYFSGANVLTF. The CDR3 region has the DNA TGCAGTGCTAGAGATCCTCGGGACAGGTACTTCTCTGGGGCCAACGTCCTGACTTTC.

The chain recombines TRBV20-1 with TRBJ2-4; no clear D gene. Trimming took 5 bases from V and 8 from J, leaving 19 bases between them. Germline assignment: CDR1 DFQATT and CDR2 SNEGSKA (reference sequence). The CDR3 extends over 14 amino acids. CDR3 amino acids: CSAPAPPDRDIQYF. CDR3 in DNA: TGCAGTGCTCCTGCCCCCCCCGACCGGGACATTCAGTACTTC.

This clonotype was observed at least ten times. The chain joins TRBV28 to TRBJ2-7; TRBD1 agrees at 7 bases. V shed 6 bases and J 5 bases; nucleotides not matched to a gene: 7. The V gene's germline CDR1 is MDHEN and CDR2 SYDVKM. This CDR3 spans 13 amino acids. In DNA, the CDR3 is TGTGCCAGCAGGGCGACAGGGTCCCACGAGCAGTACTTC. It codes for CASRATGSHEQYF.

In its sample, this clonotype was seen many times. V usage is TRBV20-1 and J usage is TRBJ2-7, with TRBD2 matching over 8 bases. Germline V lookup: CDR1 DFQATT, CDR2 SNEGSKA (reference sequence). The CDR3 is made up of 14 amino acids. V shed 6 bases, J shed 0 bases, and the junction held 7 bases outside the gene matches. The chain's CDR3 is CSAAGGTGSYEQYF. The CDR3 bases are TGCAGTGCGGCGGGGGGCACGGGCTCCTACGAGCAGTACTTC.

This clonotype was observed a few times. The gene calls are TRBV19 and TRBJ2-3; possible D gene TRBD2, 6 bases. Germline V gives CDR1 LNHDA, CDR2 SQIVND (reference sequence). The V end was cut by 5 bases, the J end by 11 bases, with 14 bases between. CDR3 length: 12 amino acids. CDR3 sequence (DNA): TGTGCCAGTAGTTCTCGGGACTCGGGGCAGTATTTT. Translated, it gives CASSSRDSGQYF.

The rearrangement joins TRBV5-1 to TRBJ1-2; a weak D match, TRBD1 (6 bases). Germline V CDR1 and CDR2: SGHRS, YFSETQ. The CDR3 sequence is 15 residues long. Trimming stripped 8 bases from V and 4 bases from J, with 21 bases between. The CDR3 protein is CASKSLTGNAYGYTF. The CDR3 DNA reads as TGCGCCAGTAAAAGCCTCACAGGGAACGCCTATGGCTACACCTTC.

This clonotype was counted a few times. This chain uses TRBV4-2 with TRBJ2-3, with D perhaps matching TRBD2 (6 bases). The germline V gene encodes CDR1 LGHNA and CDR2 YNFKEQ. V was trimmed by 4 bases and J by 0 bases, leaving 17 bases between them. The CDR3 has 17 residues. The CDR3 reads CASSRSGSPQSTDTQYF. DNA of the CDR3: TGTGCCAGCAGCCGATCCGGGAGCCCCCAAAGCACAGATACGCAGTATTTT.

This clonotype was recorded at least ten times. The chain uses TRBV13 and TRBJ2-5; no reliable D call. The CDR3 extends over 13 amino acids. V lost 5 bases, J lost 5 bases, and 12 bases lay in between. Germline V gene data show CDR1 as PRHDT and CDR2 as FYEKMQ (reference sequence). CDR3 nucleotides: TGTGCCAGCAGCCCTACTATGACCGAGACCCAGTACTTC. This gives the protein CASSPTMTETQYF. Using reference TRBV13 and TRBJ2-5 for the parts outside the CDR3, the full variable domain is AAGVIQSPRHLIKEKRETATLKCYPIPRHDTVYWYQQGPGQDPQFLISFYEKMQSDKGSIPDRFSAQQFSDYHSELNMSSLELGDSALYFCASSPTMTETQYFGPGTRLLVL.

This chain joins TRBV9 and TRBJ2-4; maybe TRBD1 (6 bases). From germline, CDR1 is SGDLS and CDR2 YYNGEE. The CDR3 sequence is 18 residues long. V was cut by 0 bases and J by 9 bases, with 25 bases left in between. CDR3 region: CASSVGTYGGESPGIQYF. The CDR3 DNA reads as TGTGCCAGCAGCGTAGGAACTTATGGGGGCGAAAGTCCAGGCATTCAGTACTTC.

This clonotype was observed a few times. CDR3: CASRLTALYGYTF. The CDR3 nucleotides are TGTGCCAGCCGCCTGACGGCTTTATATGGCTACACCTTC. The J gene is TRBJ1-2, the V gene TRBV12-3 or TRBV12-4; no clear D. This CDR3 spans 13 amino acids. Trimming cost V 8 bases and J 5 bases, with 15 bases left between them.

This clonotype showed up many times. This sequence joins TRBV14 and TRBJ1-1; a weak D match, TRBD1 (6 bases). Germline V gene lookup returns CDR1 SGHDN and CDR2 FVKESK. The V end lost 4 bases, the J end lost 3 bases, and 15 bases lay between the germline ends. The CDR3 is 15 amino acids. CDR3 loop: CASSPPGTPYTEAFF. In DNA, the CDR3 is TGTGCCAGCAGCCCCCCCGGGACACCGTACACTGAAGCTTTCTTT. The full variable domain, completed using reference TRBV14 and TRBJ1-1, is EAGVTQFPSHSVIEKGQTVTLRCDPISGHDNLYWYRRVMGKEIKFLLHFVKESKQDESGMPNNRFLAERTGGTYSTLKVQPAELEDSGVYFCASSPPGTPYTEAFFGQGTRLTVV.

In this sample, this clonotype turned up many times. This sequence joins TRBV7-2 and TRBJ1-6; TRBD1 might be the D (5 bases). Trimming cost V 5 bases and J 8 bases, with 22 bases left between them. The CDR3 sequence is 17 residues long. Germline V gives CDR1 SGHTA, CDR2 FQGNSA. Here the CDR3 reads CASSLRQPRGGDSPLHF. The CDR3 nucleotides read TGTGCCAGCAGCCTCCGACAACCACGGGGAGGGGATTCACCCCTCCACTTT.

The chain couples TRBV19 to TRBJ2-2, with 12 bases aligning to TRBD2. This CDR3 is 16 amino acids long. Germline CDR1 LNHDA, CDR2 SQIVND (reference sequence). Trimming cost V 6 bases and J 5 bases; bases outside gene matches: 7. This CDR3 reads CASRPSGRAGTGELFF. The CDR3 DNA follows: TGTGCCAGTAGACCTAGCGGGAGGGCCGGGACCGGGGAGCTGTTTTTT.

In the case of this clonotype: With a much larger clone just one base away, this may be a read error. The genes are TRBV2 and TRBJ2-6; TRBD1 matches 10 bases. CDR3 length: 17 amino acids. Germline V gene data show CDR1 as SNHLY and CDR2 as FYNNEI. CDR3: CASNKDRGRAGTNVLTF. CDR3 in DNA: TGTGCCAGCAATAAAGACAGGGGGCGCGCTGGGACCAACGTCCTGACTTTC.

This clonotype was recorded at least ten times. The CDR3 DNA follows: TGTGCCAGATCGACTAGCGGGAGAAGGTTGGATACGCAGTATTTT. It is translated as CARSTSGRRLDTQYF. The chain couples TRBV19 to TRBJ2-3; TRBD2 matches 12 bases. J lost 6 bases, V lost 9 bases, and 10 bases had no gene match. This CDR3 has 15 residues. Germline CDR1 is LNHDA and CDR2 is SQIVND (reference sequence).

This clonotype was observed at least ten times. This chain joins TRBV20-1 and TRBJ2-2, with 12 bases matching TRBD1. CDR3 length equals 15 residues. Germline CDR1 reads DFQATT; CDR2 reads SNEGSKA (reference sequence). The junction had 7 bases not matched to a gene; V was cut back by 3 bases and J by 8 bases. This CDR3 is CSARGTGGATGELFF. CDR3 coding DNA: TGCAGTGCTAGGGGGACAGGGGGCGCGACGGGGGAGCTGTTTTTT.